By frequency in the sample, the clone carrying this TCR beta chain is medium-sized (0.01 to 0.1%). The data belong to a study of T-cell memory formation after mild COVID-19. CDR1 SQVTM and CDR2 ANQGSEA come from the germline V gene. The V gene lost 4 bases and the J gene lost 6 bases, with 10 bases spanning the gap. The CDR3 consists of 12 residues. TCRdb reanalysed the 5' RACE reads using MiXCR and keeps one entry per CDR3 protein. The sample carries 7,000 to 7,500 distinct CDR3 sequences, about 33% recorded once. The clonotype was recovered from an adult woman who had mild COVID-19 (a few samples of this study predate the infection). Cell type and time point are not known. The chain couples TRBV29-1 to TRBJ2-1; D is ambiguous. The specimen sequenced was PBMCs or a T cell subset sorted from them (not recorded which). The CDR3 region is CSVVGVTNEQFF. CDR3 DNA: TGCAGCGTTGTCGGCGTGACCAATGAGCAGTTCTTC.